This TCR beta chain appears in the sequencing data of a study of T cells in Graves' hyperthyroidism and ophthalmopathy. The study's findings and limits: Within blood appeared most thyroid clonotypes that had expanded above 0.001.

At least ten counts were recorded for this clonotype. Its antigen is still unknown. Trimming took 5 bases from V and 11 from J; bases not matched to a gene: 12. This CDR3 has 14 amino acids. Germline V gene sequence: CDR1 MNHEY, CDR2 SVGEGT. In the ophthalmopathy cohort, Clinical Activity Score was at least 3, NOSPECS grade at least 4, and duration under 3 months. Those patients with uncontrolled infection, other autoimmune disease, pregnancy or lactation were excluded. Orbital computed tomography, thyroid ultrasound, serum thyroxine and TRAb, and clinical symptoms together informed the diagnoses. Regions amplified from RNA transcripts were the TCR beta CDR3 regions. HTBI primers were employed in a first-round RT-PCR of the TCR CDR3. MiXCR was run by TCRdb on the multiplex PCR reads, yielding one entry per CDR3 protein. The table lists about 520,000 distinct CDR3 sequences, around 22% of them singletons.

The chain is built from TRBV6-2 or TRBV6-3 and TRBJ1-2; 9 positions match TRBD1. The sample was blood. The sequence was obtained from a woman in her twenties or thirties with Graves' ophthalmopathy. As DNA, the CDR3 is TGTGCCAGCAGTGTGGATCTTTGGACAGGGGTTTACACCTTC. Amino acids: CASSVDLWTGVYTF.